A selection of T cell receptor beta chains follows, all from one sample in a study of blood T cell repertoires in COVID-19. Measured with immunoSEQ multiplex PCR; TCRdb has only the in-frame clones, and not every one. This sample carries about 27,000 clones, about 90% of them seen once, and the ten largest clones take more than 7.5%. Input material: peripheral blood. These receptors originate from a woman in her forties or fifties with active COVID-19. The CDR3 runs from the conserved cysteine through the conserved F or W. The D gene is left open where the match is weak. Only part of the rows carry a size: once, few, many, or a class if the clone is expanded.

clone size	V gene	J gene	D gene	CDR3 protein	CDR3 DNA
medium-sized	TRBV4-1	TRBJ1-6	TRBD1	CASSQDLRDSNSPLHF	TGCGCCAGCAGCCAAGATCTACGGGACAGCAATTCACCCCTCCACTTT
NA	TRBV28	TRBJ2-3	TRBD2	CASSLTSPSTDTQYF	TGTGCCAGCAGTTTGACTAGCCCTAGCACAGATACGCAGTATTTT
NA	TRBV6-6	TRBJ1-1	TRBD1	CASSYSGTAEAFF	TGTGCCAGCAGTTACTCCGGGACAGCTGAAGCTTTCTTT
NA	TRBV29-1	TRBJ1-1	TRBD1	CSVEDPRDREQAFF	TGCAGCGTTGAAGATCCGCGGGACAGGGAGCAAGCTTTCTTT
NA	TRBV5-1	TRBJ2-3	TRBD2	CASSFGTSGMVDTQYF	TGCGCCAGCAGCTTTGGGACTAGCGGGATGGTGGATACGCAGTATTTT
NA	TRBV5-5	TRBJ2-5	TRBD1	CASSLDRVETQYF	TGTGCCAGCAGCCTGGACAGGGTAGAGACCCAGTACTTC
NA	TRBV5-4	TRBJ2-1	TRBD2	CASSLPLAGRYEQFF	TGTGCCAGCAGCTTGCCCCTAGCGGGACGTTATGAGCAGTTCTTC
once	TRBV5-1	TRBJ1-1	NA	CATRTDMNTEAFF	TGCGCCACCAGGACAGATATGAACACTGAAGCTTTCTTT
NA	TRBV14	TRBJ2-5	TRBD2	CASSQDGLAIGETQYF	TGTGCCAGCAGCCAAGATGGACTAGCGATCGGAGAGACCCAGTACTTC
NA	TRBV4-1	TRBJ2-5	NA	CASSQEWGEETQYF	TGCGCCAGCAGCCAAGAGTGGGGAGAAGAGACCCAGTACTTC
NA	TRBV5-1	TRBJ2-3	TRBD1	CASSPGTVSTDTQYF	TGCGCCAGCAGCCCCGGGACAGTTAGCACAGATACGCAGTATTTT
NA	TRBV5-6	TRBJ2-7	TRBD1	CASSFEGAFDYEQYF	TGTGCCAGCAGCTTCGAGGGGGCTTTCGACTACGAGCAGTACTTC
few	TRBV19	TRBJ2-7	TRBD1	CASSVGQGVAYEQYF	TGTGCCAGTAGTGTAGGACAGGGGGTAGCCTACGAGCAGTACTTC
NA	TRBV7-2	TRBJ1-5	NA	CASTSRGGADQPQHF	TGTGCCAGCACCTCGAGGGGAGGGGCCGATCAGCCCCAGCATTTT
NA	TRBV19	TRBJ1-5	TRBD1	CASSRGQGVGQPQHF	TGTGCCAGTAGCAGGGGACAGGGTGTGGGACAGCCCCAGCATTTT
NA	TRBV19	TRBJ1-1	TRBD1	CASSIRGQGNTEAFF	TGTGCCAGTAGTATAAGGGGACAGGGGAACACTGAAGCTTTCTTT
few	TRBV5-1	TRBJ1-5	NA	CASSLGQGHQPQHF	TGCGCCAGCAGCTTGGGGCAGGGGCACCAGCCCCAGCATTTT
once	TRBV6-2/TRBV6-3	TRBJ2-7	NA	CASSYTSYEQYF	TGTGCCAGCAGTTACACATCCTACGAGCAGTACTTC
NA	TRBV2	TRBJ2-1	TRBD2	CASSESGTSSNEQFF	TGTGCCAGCAGTGAATCTGGGACTAGCAGCAATGAGCAGTTCTTC
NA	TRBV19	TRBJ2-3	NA	CASSKSASGPHTQYF	TGTGCCAGTAGTAAATCAGCATCAGGGCCTCATACGCAGTATTTT
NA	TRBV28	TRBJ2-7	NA	CASTLTGYEQYF	TGTGCCAGCACCCTCACAGGATACGAGCAGTACTTC
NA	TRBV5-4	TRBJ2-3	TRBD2	CASSLELAATDTQYF	TGTGCCAGCAGCTTGGAACTAGCGGCCACAGATACGCAGTATTTT
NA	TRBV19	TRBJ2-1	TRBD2	CASSMLASGYNEQFF	TGTGCCAGTAGTATGTTGGCTAGCGGATACAATGAGCAGTTCTTC
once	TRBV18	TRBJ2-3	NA	CASSPSRDTQYF	TGTGCCAGCTCACCAAGCCGGGATACGCAGTATTTT
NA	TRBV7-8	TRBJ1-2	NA	CASSLVTVSSSYTF	TGTGCCAGCAGCTTAGTGACAGTTTCCTCTAGCTACACCTTC